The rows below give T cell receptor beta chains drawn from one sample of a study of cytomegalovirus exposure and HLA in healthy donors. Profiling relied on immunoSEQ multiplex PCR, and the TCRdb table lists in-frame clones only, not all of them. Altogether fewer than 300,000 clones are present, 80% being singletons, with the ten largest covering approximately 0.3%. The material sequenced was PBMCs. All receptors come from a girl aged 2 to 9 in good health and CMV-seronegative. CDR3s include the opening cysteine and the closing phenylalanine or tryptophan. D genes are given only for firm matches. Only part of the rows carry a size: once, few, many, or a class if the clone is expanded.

CASSYLINSEAFF,TGTGCCAGCAGTTACCTTATTAATTCTGAAGCTTTCTTT,TRBV6-6,.,TRBJ1-1,.
CASRVRQGARETQYF,TGTGCCAGCAGAGTAAGACAGGGGGCACGAGAGACCCAGTACTTC,TRBV2,TRBD1,TRBJ2-5,.
CAWSVPPGYNEKLFF,TGTGCCTGGAGTGTACCCCCGGGGTATAATGAAAAACTGTTTTTT,TRBV30,.,TRBJ1-4,.
CASSWPQRGGDNEQFF,TGTGCCAGCAGCTGGCCCCAGCGGGGGGGAGACAATGAGCAGTTCTTC,TRBV7-9,TRBD2,TRBJ2-1,.
CASSPRDRRRNTEAFF,TGCGCCAGCAGCCCGCGGGACAGACGGAGAAACACTGAAGCTTTCTTT,TRBV4-1,TRBD1,TRBJ1-1,.
CASSPFRTGGGTEAFF,TGTGCCAGCAGTCCCTTCAGGACTGGGGGCGGAACTGAAGCTTTCTTT,TRBV28,.,TRBJ1-1,.
CASGLVLSSFRDRAVINQPQHF,TGTGCTAGTGGTTTGGTCCTGTCCTCATTCCGGGACAGGGCCGTAATTAATCAGCCCCAGCATTTT,TRBV12-5,TRBD1,TRBJ1-5,.
CASSSFSGSSYEQYF,TGTGCCAGCAGCTCATTTAGCGGGAGCTCCTACGAGCAGTACTTC,TRBV7-9,TRBD2,TRBJ2-7,.
CASSVEGAFF,TGTGCCAGCAGCGTAGAGGGGGCTTTCTTT,TRBV9,.,TRBJ1-1,.
CASSFGLAGGSSYEQYF,TGTGCCAGCAGCTTTGGACTAGCGGGAGGATCAAGTTACGAGCAGTACTTC,TRBV5-4,TRBD2,TRBJ2-7,.
CASSDFAYRPYEQYF,TGTGCCAGCAGTGATTTTGCTTACAGACCCTACGAGCAGTACTTC,TRBV2,.,TRBJ2-7,.
CASSYSYRGTDTQYF,TGTGCCAGCAGTTACTCGTATCGGGGAACAGATACGCAGTATTTT,TRBV6-5,.,TRBJ2-3,.
CASSQDMGNQPQHF,TGTGCCAGCAGTCAGGATATGGGCAATCAGCCCCAGCATTTT,TRBV28,.,TRBJ1-5,.
CASRVISGQGAGYTF,TGTGCCAGTAGGGTCATCAGCGGACAGGGGGCTGGCTACACCTTC,TRBV19,TRBD1,TRBJ1-2,.
CAISEGQVLNTEAFF,TGTGCCATCAGTGAAGGACAGGTACTGAACACTGAAGCTTTCTTT,TRBV10-3,TRBD1,TRBJ1-1,.
CASSILGGPYHYGYTF,TGTGCCAGTAGTATACTAGGCGGCCCGTACCACTATGGCTACACCTTC,TRBV19,.,TRBJ1-2,once
CASRPLAANTGELFF,TGTGCCAGCAGACCCTTGGCAGCGAACACCGGGGAGCTGTTTTTT,TRBV7-8,.,TRBJ2-2,.
CASRPQANSNQPQHF,TGTGCCAGCAGACCCCAGGCGAATAGCAATCAGCCCCAGCATTTT,TRBV27,.,TRBJ1-5,few
CASPREGLAGSYNEQFF,TGTGCCAGCCCAAGGGAGGGACTAGCGGGGTCCTACAATGAGCAGTTCTTC,TRBV2,TRBD2,TRBJ2-1,few
CASSLSAPGLAGVGDEQYF,TGTGCCAGCAGTTTATCCGCCCCGGGACTAGCGGGAGTTGGCGACGAGCAGTACTTC,TRBV27,TRBD2,TRBJ2-7,.
CASSSRQPYGYTF,TGTGCCAGCAGCTCCCGACAGCCCTATGGCTACACCTTC,TRBV9,.,TRBJ1-2,few
CASSPPGSPLHF,TGTGCCAGCAGCCCCCCGGGGTCACCCCTCCACTTT,TRBV11-2,.,TRBJ1-6,once
CASSHVTGLNYGYTF,TGCGCCAGCAGCCATGTGACGGGTCTAAACTATGGCTACACCTTC,TRBV4-1,.,TRBJ1-2,.
CASSLEQNYGYTF,TGCGCCAGCAGCTTGGAACAGAACTATGGCTACACCTTC,TRBV5-1,.,TRBJ1-2,.
CASSDLGRANYGYTF,TGTGCCAGCAGCGACCTTGGCAGGGCTAACTATGGCTACACCTTC,TRBV9,.,TRBJ1-2,.
CASSLSILSGMSNNEQFF,TGTGCCAGCAGTTTATCGATCCTTAGCGGGATGTCGAACAATGAGCAGTTCTTC,TRBV27,TRBD2,TRBJ2-1,.
CASSPGRGLSYEQYF,TGTGCCAGCAGCCCGGGCAGGGGCCTATCCTACGAGCAGTACTTC,TRBV7-9,.,TRBJ2-7,.
CASSVKQGDQKNTEAFF,TGTGCCAGCAGTGTAAAACAGGGCGATCAAAAAAACACTGAAGCTTTCTTT,TRBV28,.,TRBJ1-1,.